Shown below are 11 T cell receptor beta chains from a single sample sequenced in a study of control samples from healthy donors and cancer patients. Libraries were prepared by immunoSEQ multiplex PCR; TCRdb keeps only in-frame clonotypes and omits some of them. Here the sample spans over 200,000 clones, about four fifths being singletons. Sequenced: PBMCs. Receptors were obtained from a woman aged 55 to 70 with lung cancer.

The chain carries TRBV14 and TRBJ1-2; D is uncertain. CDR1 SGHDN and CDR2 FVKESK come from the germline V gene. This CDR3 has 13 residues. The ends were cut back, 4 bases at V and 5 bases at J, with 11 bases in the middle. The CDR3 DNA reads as TGTGCCAGCAGCCCCGAGCTTCGATATGGCTACACCTTC. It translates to CASSPELRYGYTF.

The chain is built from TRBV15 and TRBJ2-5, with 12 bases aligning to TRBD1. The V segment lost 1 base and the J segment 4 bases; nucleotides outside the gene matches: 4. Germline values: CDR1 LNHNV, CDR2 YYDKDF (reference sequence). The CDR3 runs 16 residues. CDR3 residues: CATSRVGQGAGETQYF. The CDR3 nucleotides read TGTGCCACCAGCAGAGTGGGACAGGGGGCTGGAGAGACCCAGTACTTC. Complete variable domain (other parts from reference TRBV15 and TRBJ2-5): DAMVIQNPRYQVTQFGKPVTLSCSQTLNHNVMYWYQQKSSQAPKLLFHYYDKDFNNEADTPDNFQSRRPNTSFCFLDIRSPGLGDTAMYLCATSRVGQGAGETQYFGPGTRLLVL.

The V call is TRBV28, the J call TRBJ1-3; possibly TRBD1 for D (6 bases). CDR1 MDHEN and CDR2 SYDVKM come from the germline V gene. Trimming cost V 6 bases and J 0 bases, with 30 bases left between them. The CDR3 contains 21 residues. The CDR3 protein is CASSLWDGTLTPSDSGNTIYF. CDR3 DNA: TGTGCCAGCAGCCTCTGGGACGGGACACTTACTCCATCCGACTCTGGAAACACCATATATTTT.

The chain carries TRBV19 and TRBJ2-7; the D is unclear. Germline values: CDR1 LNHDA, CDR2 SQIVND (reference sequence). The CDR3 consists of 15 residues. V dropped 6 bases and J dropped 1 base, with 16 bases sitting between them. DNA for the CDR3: TGTGCCAGTAGGGTTGGGTCGCTGGGGTCCTACGAGCAGTACTTC. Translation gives CASRVGSLGSYEQYF.

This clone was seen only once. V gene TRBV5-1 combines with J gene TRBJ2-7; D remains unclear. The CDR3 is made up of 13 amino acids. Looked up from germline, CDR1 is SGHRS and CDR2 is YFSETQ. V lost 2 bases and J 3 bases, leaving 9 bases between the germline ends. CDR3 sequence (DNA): TGCGCCAGCAGCTTCAGCACAGACTACGAGCAGTACTTC. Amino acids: CASSFSTDYEQYF.

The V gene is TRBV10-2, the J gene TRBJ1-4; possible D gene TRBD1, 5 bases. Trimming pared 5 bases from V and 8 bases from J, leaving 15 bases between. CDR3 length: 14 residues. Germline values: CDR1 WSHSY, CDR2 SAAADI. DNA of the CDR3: TGCGCCAGCAGTACCGGGGCCCTGGGAGAAAAACTGTTTTTT. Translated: CASSTGALGEKLFF.

In DNA form, the CDR3 reads TGTGCCAGTAGTAGAAGGGTACAGGGCTATGAGCAGTTCTTC. As protein: CASSRRVQGYEQFF. This chain links TRBV19 with TRBJ2-1; the D gene is possibly TRBD1 (6 bases). Germline V CDR1 and CDR2: LNHDA, SQIVND (reference sequence). The CDR3 runs 14 residues. Trimming left V 4 bases short and J 8 bases short, with 15 bases between.

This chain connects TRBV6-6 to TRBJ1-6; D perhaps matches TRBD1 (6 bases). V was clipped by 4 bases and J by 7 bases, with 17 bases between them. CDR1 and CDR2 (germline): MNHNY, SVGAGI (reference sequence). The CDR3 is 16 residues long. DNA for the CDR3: TGTGCCAGCAGTTCCACCTTAGGGGGAGGGAATTCACCCCTCCACTTT. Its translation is CASSSTLGGGNSPLHF.

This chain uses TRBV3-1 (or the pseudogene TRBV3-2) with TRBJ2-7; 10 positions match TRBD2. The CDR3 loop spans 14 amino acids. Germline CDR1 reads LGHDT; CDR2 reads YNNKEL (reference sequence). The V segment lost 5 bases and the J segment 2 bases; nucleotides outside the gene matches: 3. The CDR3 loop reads CASSTSGMTYEQYF. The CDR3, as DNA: TGTGCCAGCAGCACTAGCGGGATGACCTACGAGCAGTACTTC.

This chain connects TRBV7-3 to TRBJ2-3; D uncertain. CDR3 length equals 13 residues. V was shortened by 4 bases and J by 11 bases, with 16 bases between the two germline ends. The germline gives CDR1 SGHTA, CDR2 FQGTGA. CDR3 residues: CASSSEPGVRQYF. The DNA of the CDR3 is TGTGCCAGCAGCTCCGAACCCGGAGTAAGGCAGTATTTT.

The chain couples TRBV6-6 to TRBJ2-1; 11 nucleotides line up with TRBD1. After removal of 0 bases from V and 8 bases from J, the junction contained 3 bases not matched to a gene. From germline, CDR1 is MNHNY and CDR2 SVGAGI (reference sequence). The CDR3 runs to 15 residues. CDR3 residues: CASSYSGQGAYEQFF. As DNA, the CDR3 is TGTGCCAGCAGTTACTCCGGACAGGGGGCATATGAGCAGTTCTTC.